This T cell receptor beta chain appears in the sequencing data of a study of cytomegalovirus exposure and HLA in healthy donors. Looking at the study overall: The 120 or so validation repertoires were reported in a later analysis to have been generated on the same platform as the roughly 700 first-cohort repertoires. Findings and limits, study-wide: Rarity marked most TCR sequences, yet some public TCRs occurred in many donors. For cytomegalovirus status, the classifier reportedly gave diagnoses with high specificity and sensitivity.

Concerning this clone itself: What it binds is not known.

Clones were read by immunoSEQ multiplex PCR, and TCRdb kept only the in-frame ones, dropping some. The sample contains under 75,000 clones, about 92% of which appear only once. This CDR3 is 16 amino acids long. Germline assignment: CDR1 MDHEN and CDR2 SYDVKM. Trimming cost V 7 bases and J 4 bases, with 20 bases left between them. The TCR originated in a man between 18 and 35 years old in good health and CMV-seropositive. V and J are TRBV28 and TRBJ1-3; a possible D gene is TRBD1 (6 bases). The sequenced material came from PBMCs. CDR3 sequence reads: CASNTPGGAGGNTIYF. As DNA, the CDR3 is TGTGCCAGCAATACCCCGGGGGGGGCTGGGGGAAACACCATATATTTT.